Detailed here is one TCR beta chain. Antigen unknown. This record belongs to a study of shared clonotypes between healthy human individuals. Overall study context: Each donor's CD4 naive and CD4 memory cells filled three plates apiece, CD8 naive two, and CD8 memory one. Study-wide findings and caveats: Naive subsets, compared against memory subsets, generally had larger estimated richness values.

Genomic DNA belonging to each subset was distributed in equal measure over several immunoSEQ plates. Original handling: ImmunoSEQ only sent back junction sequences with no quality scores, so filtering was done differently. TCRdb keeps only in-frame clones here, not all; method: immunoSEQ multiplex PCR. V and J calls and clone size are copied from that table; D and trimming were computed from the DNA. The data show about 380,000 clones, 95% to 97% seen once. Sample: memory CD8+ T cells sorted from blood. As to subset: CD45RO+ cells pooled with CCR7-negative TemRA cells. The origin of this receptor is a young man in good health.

CDR3 sequence reads: CAWSVQGYTEAFF. CDR3 nucleotides: TGTGCCTGGAGTGTACAGGGGTACACTGAAGCTTTCTTT. V gene TRBV30 combines with J gene TRBJ1-1; TRBD1 agrees at 7 bases. The CDR3 runs to 13 residues. Germline assignment: CDR1 GTSNPN and CDR2 SVGIG (reference sequence). V dropped 0 bases and J dropped 3; count of bases not matched to a gene: 1.